This T cell receptor (beta chain) was retrieved from a study of vaccination effects on CD4 cells after COVID-19 (dated by TCRdb to the early 2020s). Broadly, across the study: The ViraFEST assay stimulated PBMC with viral peptide pools and then used TCR sequencing to identify antigen-specific CD4+ T cell clonotypes by expansion. Post-vaccine samples across the study were collected a median of 72 days after the second dose, with a range of 14 to 241. Each well held two million PBMC cultured in IMDM containing approximately 5% human AB serum, roughly 9.6 IU/ml IL-2 and gentamicin, along with 10 ug/ml peptides. In both COVID-19 convalescent patients and infection-naive vaccine recipients, the study compared SARS-CoV-2 spike-specific CD4+ TCR repertoires from before mRNA vaccination with those from after it. A total of 9 to 11 COVID-19 convalescent patients and several SARS-CoV-2-naive healthy vaccine recipients were included in the full study. Cultures from other donors in the study were sequenced using the Oncomine TCR Beta short-read assay on an Illumina iSeq 100.

Libraries came from the immunoSEQ multiplex PCR assay. DNA from the CD4+ T cells that had been cultured and isolated underwent TCR beta CDR3 sequencing. Turning to the authors' computational methods: Non-productive TCR sequences were removed and reads were trimmed to the CDR3 region, keeping CDR3s of at least 7 amino acids. The MANAFEST web app was used to pick out antigen-specific clonotypes by comparing their expansion in peptide wells with that in reference cultures. To be called positive, a clone needed expansion at FDR<0.05 compared with the reference and with all other wells, an odds ratio greater than 5, and a frequency greater than 0.1% in two replicate wells. Clonotypes significantly expanded in SARS-CoV-2 spike wells and in at least one common cold coronavirus spike condition were defined as cross-reactive. Levenshtein distance calculated with the stringdist R package was used to assess CDR3 similarity, and unrooted trees were constructed with ape in R 3.6.1. TCRdb stores this immuneACCESS table with in-frame sequences only. Part of the clones is absent; in the studies checked, under half of the shortfall reflects unresolved V genes, and no reason is known for the rest. The DNA was the basis for D and trimming; V, J and clone size are from that table. Counted in this sample were 30,000 to 35,000 clones; about 67% of them appeared once. Just under 15% of the sample comes from the top ten.

Broader findings and caveats from the paper: In healthy vaccine recipients, vaccine-induced clones were almost all SARS-CoV-2 mono-reactive, with only 1 of 255 being cross-reactive with common cold coronaviruses. The study was limited by a small number of convalescent patients and lacked early post-infection timepoints. Both infection-induced and vaccine-induced clones contracted markedly at late post-vaccination timepoints, which is consistent with waning T cell responses.

Its CDR3 holds 14 amino acids, cysteine through phenylalanine. Only CDR3 DNA remains: 42 bases, in frame from the first base. The germline V gene encodes CDR1 SGHAT and CDR2 FQNNGV. V is pared back by 2 bases and J by 0 bases, with 6 bases lying between the germline termini. After less than 13 days of culture, CD4+ T cells were isolated with the EasySep CD4+ T cell isolation kit. Each participant got two doses of an mRNA SARS-CoV-2 vaccine, either BNT162b2 or mRNA-1273. Negative nucleocapsid antibody results before and after vaccination confirmed that the healthy vaccine recipients had no prior SARS-CoV-2 infection. Half of the culture medium was replaced with fresh IL-2-containing medium on days 3 and 7. Unless noted otherwise, every peptide stimulation condition was cultured in triplicate wells. PBMC were separated from whole blood using Ficoll-Paque Plus gradient centrifugation and were then either cryopreserved at -140C or used fresh. The QIAamp micro DNA kit was used to extract genomic DNA from the cultured CD4+ T cells.

Notes on this clone: Which antigen it targets is not known. No much larger clone is present one base from it, and per-base qualities are unavailable.

This specimen was CD4+ T cells from PBMCs cultured without peptide, taken after COVID-19 vaccination. The clonotype was recovered from a human donor who received a COVID-19 vaccine. The sequence links TRBV11-2 to TRBJ2-3, with the D segment identity uncertain. The sequence in DNA is TGTGCCAGCAGCTTAACGCCCAGCACAGATACGCAGTATTTT. This encodes CASSLTPSTDTQYF.